This paragraph reports one T cell receptor (beta chain). This CDR3 comprises 14 residues. The V gene lost 5 bases and the J gene lost 2 bases, with 13 bases spanning the gap. CDR1 and CDR2 from the germline V gene are MDHEN and SYDVKM. These data come from a study of blood T cell repertoires in COVID-19. For the study at large: COVID-19 samples, acute and convalescent, were from the United States, Italy and Spain. PBMCs, B-cell-depleted T cells, or T cells were the source of the cDNA or gDNA that made up the material.

In the authors' workflow: Estimation of nucleated cell counts relied on the amplification of reference gene primers. Only in-frame clones appear in the TCRdb table, and some are missing; sequencing was by immunoSEQ multiplex PCR. V and J calls and clone size come straight from that table; D and trimming were deduced from the DNA. The data contain roughly 160,000 clones, about 87% of them seen just once; the ten biggest clones take up approximately 24%. Sequencing used peripheral blood. This clonotype was sampled from a man in his sixties with acute or convalescent COVID-19. This chain uses TRBV28 with TRBJ2-7; D is possibly TRBD2 (5 bases). The CDR3: CASSLLAGTYEQYF. For the CDR3, the DNA is TGTGCCAGCAGTCTTCTGGCGGGCACCTACGAGCAGTACTTC. The variable domain in full, with the rest retrieved from reference TRBV28 and TRBJ2-7, is DVKVTQSSRYLVKRTGEKVFLECVQDMDHENMFWYRQDPGLGLRLIYFSYDVKMKEKGDIPEGYSVSREKKERFSLILESASTNQTSMYLCASSLLAGTYEQYFGPGTRLTVT.